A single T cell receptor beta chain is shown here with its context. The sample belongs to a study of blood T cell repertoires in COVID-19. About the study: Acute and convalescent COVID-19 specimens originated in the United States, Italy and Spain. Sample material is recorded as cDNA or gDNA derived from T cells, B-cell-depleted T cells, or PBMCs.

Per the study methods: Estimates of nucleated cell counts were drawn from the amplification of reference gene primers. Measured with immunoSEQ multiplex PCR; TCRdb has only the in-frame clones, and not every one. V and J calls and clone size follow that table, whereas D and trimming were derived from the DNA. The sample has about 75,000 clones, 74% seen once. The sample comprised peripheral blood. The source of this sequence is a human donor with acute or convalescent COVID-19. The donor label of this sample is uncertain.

This chain's CDR3 is CASSEGGPRSYNSPLHF. DNA of the CDR3: TGTGCCAGCAGTGAAGGGGGGCCGCGCTCCTATAATTCACCCCTCCACTTT. This rearrangement joins TRBV6-1 to TRBJ1-6; possible D gene TRBD1, 6 bases. The CDR3 sequence is 17 residues long. CDR1 and CDR2 (germline): MNHNS, SASEGT. Trimming took 1 base from V and 0 from J, leaving 10 bases between them.